Here is one TCR beta chain with its context. Per the authors' pipeline: Reference gene primer amplification yielded estimated nucleated cell counts. Assay used: immunoSEQ multiplex PCR; TCRdb lists only in-frame clones, some missing. That table is the source of V, J and clone size, and D and trimming were worked out from the DNA. The sample has fewer than 300,000 clones; about 86% are singletons. This sample was taken from a study of blood T cell repertoires in COVID-19. Overall study: Collection of acute and convalescent COVID-19 samples took place in the United States, Italy and Spain. T cells, B-cell-depleted T cells, or PBMCs supplied cDNA or gDNA.

This CDR3 spans 18 amino acids. With V trimmed by 5 bases and J by 0 bases, 7 bases remained unmatched. CDR1 is KGHSH and CDR2 is LQKENI in the germline V gene. Sequencing was performed on peripheral blood. V gene TRBV18 combines with J gene TRBJ2-1; 13 bases line up with TRBD2. The clonotype comes from a woman aged 55-69 years with active or convalescent COVID-19. DNA for the CDR3: TGTGCCAGCTCAACGGGACTAGCGGGGCTGAGCTCCTACAATGAGCAGTTCTTC. Its translation is CASSTGLAGLSSYNEQFF.